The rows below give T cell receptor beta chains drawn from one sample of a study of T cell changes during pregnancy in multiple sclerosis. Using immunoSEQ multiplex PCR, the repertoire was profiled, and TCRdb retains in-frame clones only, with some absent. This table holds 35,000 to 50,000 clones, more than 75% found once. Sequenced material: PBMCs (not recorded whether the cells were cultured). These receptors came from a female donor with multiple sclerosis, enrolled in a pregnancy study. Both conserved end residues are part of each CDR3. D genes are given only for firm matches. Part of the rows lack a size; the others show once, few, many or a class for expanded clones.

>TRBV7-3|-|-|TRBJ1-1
TGTGCCAGCAGCCAGACACTGGGGAGAGAAGCTTTCTTT
CASSQTLGREAFF
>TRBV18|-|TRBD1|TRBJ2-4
TGTGCCAGCTCACTTCAAGGGACAGGGGAAAACATTCAGTACTTC
CASSLQGTGENIQYF
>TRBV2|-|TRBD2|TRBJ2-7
TGTGCCAGCAGACCCGGACTAGCGGCCTCCTACGAGCAGTACTTC
CASRPGLAASYEQYF
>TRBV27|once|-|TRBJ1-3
TGTGCCAGCAGTTTAAACTCTGGAAACACCATATATTTT
CASSLNSGNTIYF
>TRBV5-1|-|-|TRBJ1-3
TGCGCCAGCAGCCCGGAGCCGGGACTGCAAACTGGAAACACCATATATTTT
CASSPEPGLQTGNTIYF
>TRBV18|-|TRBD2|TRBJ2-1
TGTGCCAGCTCACCTCGGACTAGCACTATAGGGGATGAGCAGTTCTTC
CASSPRTSTIGDEQFF
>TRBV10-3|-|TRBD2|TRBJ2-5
TGTGCCATCGGGGCTAGCGGGGGCCAAGAGACCCAGTACTTC
CAIGASGGQETQYF
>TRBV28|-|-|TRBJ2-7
TGTGCCAGCAGTTTAACTAGCCCGGTCTCCTACGAGCAGTACTTC
CASSLTSPVSYEQYF
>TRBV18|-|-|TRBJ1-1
TGTGCCAGCTCACCCGTGTCGGGATCGAACACTGAAGCTTTCTTT
CASSPVSGSNTEAFF
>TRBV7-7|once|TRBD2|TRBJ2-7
TGTGCCAGCAGCTTAGGACGGGGGGCCTACGAGCAGTACTTC
CASSLGRGAYEQYF
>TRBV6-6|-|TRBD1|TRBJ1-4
TGTGCCAGCAGTTTCGGACAGGGGGTCGAAAAACTGTTTTTT
CASSFGQGVEKLFF
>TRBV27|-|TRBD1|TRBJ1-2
TGTGCCAGCAGTTTATCGGGACAGGCACATGGCTACACCTTC
CASSLSGQAHGYTF
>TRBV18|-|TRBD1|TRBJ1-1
TGTGCCAGCTCACTAGCCAGGGGGTGGAACACTGAAGCTTTCTTT
CASSLARGWNTEAFF
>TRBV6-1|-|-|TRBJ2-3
TGTGCCAGCAGTGAAGGCGGCTCCCCCACAGATACGCAGTATTTT
CASSEGGSPTDTQYF
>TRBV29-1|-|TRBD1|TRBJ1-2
TGCAGCGTCAAAAAGACAGGGGGTGGCTACACCTTC
CSVKKTGGGYTF
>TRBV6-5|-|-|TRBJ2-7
TGTGCCAGCAGTTTGTCGTCCGTAGGGGTGGGCGAGCAGTACTTC
CASSLSSVGVGEQYF
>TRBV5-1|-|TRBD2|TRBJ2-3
TGCGCCAGCAGCTCCCGACTAGCGGGAGCAACCGATACGCAGTATTTT
CASSSRLAGATDTQYF
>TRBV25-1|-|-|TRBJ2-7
TGTGCCAGCAGTGAATACTGGGCGTCCGAGCAGTACTTC
CASSEYWASEQYF
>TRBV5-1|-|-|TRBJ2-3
TGCGCCAGCTCCTGGACCCCCGGGGATACGCAGTATTTT
CASSWTPGDTQYF
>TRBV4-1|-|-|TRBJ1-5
TGCGCCAGCAGCCAGGAGGGGCAGCTACATCAGCCCCAGCATTTT
CASSQEGQLHQPQHF
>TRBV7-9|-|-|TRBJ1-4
TGTGCCAGCAGCTCATACAGGGATGAAGAAAAACTGTTTTTT
CASSSYRDEEKLFF
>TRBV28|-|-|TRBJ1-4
TGTGCCAGCAGTTTAGTTCGTCTGGGGAGTGAAAAACTGTTTTTT
CASSLVRLGSEKLFF
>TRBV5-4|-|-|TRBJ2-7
TGTGCCAGCAGCCGTAATACGGGACGGTACGAGCAGTACTTC
CASSRNTGRYEQYF
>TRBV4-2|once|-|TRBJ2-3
TGTGCCAGCAGCCAAGTACGCCGAAAGGGACCCACAGATACGCAGTATTTT
CASSQVRRKGPTDTQYF
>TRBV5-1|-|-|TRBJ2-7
TGCGCCAGCAGCCCTAGCTCCTACGAGCAGTACTTC
CASSPSSYEQYF
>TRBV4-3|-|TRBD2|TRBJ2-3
TGCGCCAGCAGCCAAGGACTAGCGGGAACGGATACGCAGTATTTT
CASSQGLAGTDTQYF
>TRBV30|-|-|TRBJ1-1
TGTGCCTGGAGGCCCGGGGCGAGGGTAACTGAAGCTTTCTTT
CAWRPGARVTEAFF
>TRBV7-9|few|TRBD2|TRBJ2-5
TGTGCCAGCAGCCTCACGGGAGGGAGGCAGACCCAGTACTTC
CASSLTGGRQTQYF
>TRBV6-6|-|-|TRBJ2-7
TGTGCCAGCAGCCCCCCAGGCTCCTACGAGCAGTACTTC
CASSPPGSYEQYF
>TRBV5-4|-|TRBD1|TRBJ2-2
TGTGCCAGCACTAGTAGGACAGGTCTGAACACCGGGGAGCTGTTTTTT
CASTSRTGLNTGELFF
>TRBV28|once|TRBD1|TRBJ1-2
TGTGCCAGCAGTTCCCTTGGACAGGTCGACTCCGGCTACACCTTC
CASSSLGQVDSGYTF
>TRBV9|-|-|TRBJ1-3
TGTGCCAGCAGCCCGAGCTCTGGAAACACCATATATTTT
CASSPSSGNTIYF
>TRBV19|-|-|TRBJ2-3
TGTGCCAGTAGTATGGCCCGTGGAGATACGCAGTATTTT
CASSMARGDTQYF
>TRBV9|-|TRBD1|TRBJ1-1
TGTGCCAGCAGCGCGGGACAGGGGAATGGGGAAGCTTTCTTT
CASSAGQGNGEAFF
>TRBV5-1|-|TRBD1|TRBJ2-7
TGCGCCACTGCCGGGACAGGGGGATACGAGCAGTACTTC
CATAGTGGYEQYF
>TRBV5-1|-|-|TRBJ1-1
TGCGCCAGCAGCTACGGACAGCCCAACATGAACACTGAAGCTTTCTTT
CASSYGQPNMNTEAFF
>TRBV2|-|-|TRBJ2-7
TGTGCCAGCAGTGAAGGGGCGGGTTCTGTGCAGTACTTC
CASSEGAGSVQYF
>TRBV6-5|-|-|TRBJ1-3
TGTGCCAGCAGTTACTCGTGGACAGCGTCTGGAAACACCATATATTTT
CASSYSWTASGNTIYF
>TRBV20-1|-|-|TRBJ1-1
TGCAGTGCCCAGGGTTCTACTGAAGCTTTCTTT
CSAQGSTEAFF
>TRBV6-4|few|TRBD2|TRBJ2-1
TGTGCCAGCAGTCCCTTAGCGGGAGGAATAAATGAGCAGTTCTTC
CASSPLAGGINEQFF
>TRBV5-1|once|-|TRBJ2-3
TGCGCCAGCAGCCCGGGGGCGGGGGCCGCTCAGACAGATACGCAGTATTTT
CASSPGAGAAQTDTQYF
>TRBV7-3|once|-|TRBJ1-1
TGTGCCAGCAGCTTTTCAGAAAACACTGAAGCTTTCTTT
CASSFSENTEAFF
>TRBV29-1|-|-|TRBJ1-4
TGCAGCGTTGGTTGGGGGCCCGGGGAAAAACTGTTTTTT
CSVGWGPGEKLFF
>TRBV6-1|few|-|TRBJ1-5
TGTGCCAGCAGTGAATATGACCAGCCCCAGCATTTT
CASSEYDQPQHF
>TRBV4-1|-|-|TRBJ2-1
TGCGCCAGCAGCCAAGATAGAGGGAGCTCCTACAATGAGCAGTTCTTC
CASSQDRGSSYNEQFF
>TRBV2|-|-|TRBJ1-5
TGTGCCAGCAGTGACCGGGATGGAAGCAATCAGCCCCAGCATTTT
CASSDRDGSNQPQHF
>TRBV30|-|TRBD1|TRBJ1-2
TGTGCCTGGAGGGGGACAGGATTTAACTATGGCTACACCTTC
CAWRGTGFNYGYTF
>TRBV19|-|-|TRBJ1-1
TGTGCCAGTAGTATGGGGGGGGGCGCTGAAGCTTTCTTT
CASSMGGGAEAFF
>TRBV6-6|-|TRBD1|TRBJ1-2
TGTGCCAGCAGTTACTCGATGGACAGGGGATCGGATGGCTACACCTTC
CASSYSMDRGSDGYTF
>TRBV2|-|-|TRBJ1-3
TGTGCCAGCAGCCCCGATGCGGGGGGAAACACCATATATTTT
CASSPDAGGNTIYF
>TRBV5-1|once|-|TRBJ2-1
TGCGCCAGCAGCTTGGGTTCTGGTAGTCATGAGCAGTTCTTC
CASSLGSGSHEQFF
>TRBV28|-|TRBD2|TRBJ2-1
TGTGCCAGCAGAGGACTAGAGGGGAATGAGCAGTTCTTC
CASRGLEGNEQFF
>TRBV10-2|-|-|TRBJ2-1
TGCGCCAGCAGTAATCAGGGCAATGAGCAGTTCTTC
CASSNQGNEQFF
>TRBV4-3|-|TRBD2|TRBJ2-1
TGCGCCAGCAGCCAAAGTAGAGTACTAGCGGGAAGGGAGCAGTTCTTC
CASSQSRVLAGREQFF